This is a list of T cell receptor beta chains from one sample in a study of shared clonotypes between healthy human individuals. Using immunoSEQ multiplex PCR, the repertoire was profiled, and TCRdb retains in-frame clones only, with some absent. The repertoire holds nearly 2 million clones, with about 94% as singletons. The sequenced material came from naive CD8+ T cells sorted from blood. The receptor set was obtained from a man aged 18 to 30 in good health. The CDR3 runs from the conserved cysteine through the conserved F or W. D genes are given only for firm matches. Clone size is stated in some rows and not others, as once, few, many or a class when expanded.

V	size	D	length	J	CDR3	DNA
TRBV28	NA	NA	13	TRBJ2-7	CASSIRGAYEQYF	TGTGCCAGCAGTATCAGGGGAGCCTACGAGCAGTACTTC
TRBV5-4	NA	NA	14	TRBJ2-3	CASNLLGPTDTQYF	TGTGCCAGCAACTTACTCGGACCCACAGATACGCAGTATTTT
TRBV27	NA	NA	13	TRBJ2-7	CASSLGTGYEQYF	TGTGCCAGCAGTTTGGGGACGGGCTACGAGCAGTACTTC
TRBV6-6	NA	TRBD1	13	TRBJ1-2	CASSHPGQGDYTF	TGTGCCAGCAGTCACCCGGGACAGGGGGACTACACCTTC
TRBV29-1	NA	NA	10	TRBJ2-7	CSVDSGEQYF	TGCAGCGTTGATAGCGGCGAGCAGTACTTC
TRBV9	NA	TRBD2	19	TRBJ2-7	CASSSRTSGGSENPYEQYF	TGTGCCAGCAGCTCGCGGACTAGCGGGGGGTCCGAGAATCCCTACGAGCAGTACTTC
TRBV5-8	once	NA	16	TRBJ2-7	CASSFSLDRYSYEQYF	TGTGCCAGCAGCTTCTCGCTCGACAGGTATTCCTACGAGCAGTACTTC
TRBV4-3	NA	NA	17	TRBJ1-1	CALAKNTSERGGTEAFF	TGCGCCCTAGCCAAGAATACGAGCGAACGGGGGGGGACTGAAGCTTTCTTT
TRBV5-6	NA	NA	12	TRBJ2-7	CASSENPYEQYF	TGTGCCAGCAGCGAGAACCCGTACGAGCAGTACTTC
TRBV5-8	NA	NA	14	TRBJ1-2	CASSTRSNPLGYTF	TGTGCCAGCAGCACCCGATCGAACCCTTTAGGCTACACCTTC
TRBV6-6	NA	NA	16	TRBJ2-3	CASSYLSGRFTDTQYF	TGTGCCAGCAGTTATTTGTCCGGGCGGTTCACAGATACGCAGTATTTT
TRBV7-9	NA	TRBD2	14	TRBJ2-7	CASSLSTSGDEQYF	TGTGCCAGCAGCCTAAGTACTAGCGGGGACGAGCAGTACTTC
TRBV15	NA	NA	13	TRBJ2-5	CATSTRDRETQYF	TGTGCCACCAGCACCAGGGACCGAGAGACCCAGTACTTC
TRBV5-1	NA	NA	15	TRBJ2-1	CASSLDLGAYNEQFF	TGCGCCAGCAGCTTGGATCTGGGGGCGTATAATGAGCAGTTCTTC
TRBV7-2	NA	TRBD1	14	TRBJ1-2	CASSPTGKAYGYTF	TGTGCCAGCAGCCCGACAGGGAAAGCCTATGGCTACACCTTC
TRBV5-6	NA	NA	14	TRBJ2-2	CASSFQVSTGELFF	TGTGCCAGCAGCTTCCAGGTCAGCACCGGGGAGCTGTTTTTT
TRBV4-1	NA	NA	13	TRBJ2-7	CASSQERGHEQYF	TGCGCCAGCAGCCAAGAAAGGGGACACGAGCAGTACTTC
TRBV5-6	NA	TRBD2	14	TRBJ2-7	CASTFGGGSYEQYF	TGTGCCAGCACCTTTGGGGGGGGCTCCTACGAGCAGTACTTC
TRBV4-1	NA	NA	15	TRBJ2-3	CASSQRQLSTDTQYF	TGCGCCAGCAGCCAAAGACAGCTGAGCACAGATACGCAGTATTTT
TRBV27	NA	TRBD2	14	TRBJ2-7	CASRLAGGDYEQYF	TGTGCCAGCCGCTTAGCGGGAGGGGACTACGAGCAGTACTTC